This T cell receptor beta chain originates from a study of T cells in localized non-small cell lung cancer. The CDR3 is 12 residues long. V lost 2 bases and J 15 bases, leaving 14 bases between the germline ends. CDR1 is KGHSH and CDR2 is LQKENI in the germline V gene. With regard to this clone: What it binds is unknown.

Study findings and constraints: Analysis by sequencing included only one tumor region, so heterogeneity remains possible. Within adjacent lung there appeared a median approximately 57 of the top 100 tumor clones. Clonality peaked in uninvolved adjacent lung rather than tumor. There was an association of higher blood T cell density with longer overall survival.

Libraries were prepared by immunoSEQ multiplex PCR; TCRdb keeps only in-frame clonotypes and omits some of them. The data contain 65,000 to 80,000 clones, 65% to 85% of them singletons. The receptor was derived from a female donor at least 60 years old with stage I lung adenocarcinoma. The source material was peripheral blood, sampled before any cancer treatment. The rearrangement uses TRBV18 and TRBJ1-3; tentatively, D is TRBD1 (6 bases). CDR3 sequence reads: CASSPGPRGAYF. CDR3 coding DNA: TGTGCCAGCTCACCAGGTCCTCGGGGGGCATATTTT.